The rows below give T cell receptor beta chains drawn from one sample of a study of cytomegalovirus exposure and HLA in healthy donors. Measured with immunoSEQ multiplex PCR; TCRdb has only the in-frame clones, and not every one. The data hold 180,000 or so clones, with about 79% observed a single time. The sequenced sample consisted of PBMCs. The receptors stem from a man aged 40-49 years in good health and CMV-seropositive. CDR3s leave out the opening cysteine and the closing phenylalanine or tryptophan. The D gene is left open where the match is weak.

ASSLGSGEVNEKLF	TRBV11-1	TRBJ1-4	.
ASSRLNRGDYGYT	TRBV4-1	TRBJ1-2	.
ASSVGQTYEQY	TRBV9	TRBJ2-7	.
ASSFLGARGTEAF	TRBV5-1	TRBJ1-1	.
AISEVVDRGSDEQY	TRBV10-3	TRBJ2-7	TRBD1
ASGQSGRLYEQY	TRBV7-9	TRBJ2-7	TRBD2
ASSGSGTTFEQY	TRBV7-9	TRBJ2-7	.
ASSLGALAGLQY	TRBV7-9	TRBJ2-5	TRBD2
ASSSGVTEAF	TRBV11-2	TRBJ1-1	.
ASSDRDRGFYGYT	TRBV2	TRBJ1-2	TRBD1
ASNPGSFNQPQH	TRBV9	TRBJ1-5	.
ASSFLSTAMNSGANVLT	TRBV7-9	TRBJ2-6	.
ATSREAGRRNQPQH	TRBV15	TRBJ1-5	.
ASSSRDGRYNEQF	TRBV5-1	TRBJ2-1	.
ASSPGGSAIMNTEAF	TRBV5-1	TRBJ1-1	.
AWSVLRGTIY	TRBV30	TRBJ1-3	.
ASSLVAQGDEKLF	TRBV7-6	TRBJ1-4	.
ASRGRGAFQETQY	TRBV19	TRBJ2-5	.